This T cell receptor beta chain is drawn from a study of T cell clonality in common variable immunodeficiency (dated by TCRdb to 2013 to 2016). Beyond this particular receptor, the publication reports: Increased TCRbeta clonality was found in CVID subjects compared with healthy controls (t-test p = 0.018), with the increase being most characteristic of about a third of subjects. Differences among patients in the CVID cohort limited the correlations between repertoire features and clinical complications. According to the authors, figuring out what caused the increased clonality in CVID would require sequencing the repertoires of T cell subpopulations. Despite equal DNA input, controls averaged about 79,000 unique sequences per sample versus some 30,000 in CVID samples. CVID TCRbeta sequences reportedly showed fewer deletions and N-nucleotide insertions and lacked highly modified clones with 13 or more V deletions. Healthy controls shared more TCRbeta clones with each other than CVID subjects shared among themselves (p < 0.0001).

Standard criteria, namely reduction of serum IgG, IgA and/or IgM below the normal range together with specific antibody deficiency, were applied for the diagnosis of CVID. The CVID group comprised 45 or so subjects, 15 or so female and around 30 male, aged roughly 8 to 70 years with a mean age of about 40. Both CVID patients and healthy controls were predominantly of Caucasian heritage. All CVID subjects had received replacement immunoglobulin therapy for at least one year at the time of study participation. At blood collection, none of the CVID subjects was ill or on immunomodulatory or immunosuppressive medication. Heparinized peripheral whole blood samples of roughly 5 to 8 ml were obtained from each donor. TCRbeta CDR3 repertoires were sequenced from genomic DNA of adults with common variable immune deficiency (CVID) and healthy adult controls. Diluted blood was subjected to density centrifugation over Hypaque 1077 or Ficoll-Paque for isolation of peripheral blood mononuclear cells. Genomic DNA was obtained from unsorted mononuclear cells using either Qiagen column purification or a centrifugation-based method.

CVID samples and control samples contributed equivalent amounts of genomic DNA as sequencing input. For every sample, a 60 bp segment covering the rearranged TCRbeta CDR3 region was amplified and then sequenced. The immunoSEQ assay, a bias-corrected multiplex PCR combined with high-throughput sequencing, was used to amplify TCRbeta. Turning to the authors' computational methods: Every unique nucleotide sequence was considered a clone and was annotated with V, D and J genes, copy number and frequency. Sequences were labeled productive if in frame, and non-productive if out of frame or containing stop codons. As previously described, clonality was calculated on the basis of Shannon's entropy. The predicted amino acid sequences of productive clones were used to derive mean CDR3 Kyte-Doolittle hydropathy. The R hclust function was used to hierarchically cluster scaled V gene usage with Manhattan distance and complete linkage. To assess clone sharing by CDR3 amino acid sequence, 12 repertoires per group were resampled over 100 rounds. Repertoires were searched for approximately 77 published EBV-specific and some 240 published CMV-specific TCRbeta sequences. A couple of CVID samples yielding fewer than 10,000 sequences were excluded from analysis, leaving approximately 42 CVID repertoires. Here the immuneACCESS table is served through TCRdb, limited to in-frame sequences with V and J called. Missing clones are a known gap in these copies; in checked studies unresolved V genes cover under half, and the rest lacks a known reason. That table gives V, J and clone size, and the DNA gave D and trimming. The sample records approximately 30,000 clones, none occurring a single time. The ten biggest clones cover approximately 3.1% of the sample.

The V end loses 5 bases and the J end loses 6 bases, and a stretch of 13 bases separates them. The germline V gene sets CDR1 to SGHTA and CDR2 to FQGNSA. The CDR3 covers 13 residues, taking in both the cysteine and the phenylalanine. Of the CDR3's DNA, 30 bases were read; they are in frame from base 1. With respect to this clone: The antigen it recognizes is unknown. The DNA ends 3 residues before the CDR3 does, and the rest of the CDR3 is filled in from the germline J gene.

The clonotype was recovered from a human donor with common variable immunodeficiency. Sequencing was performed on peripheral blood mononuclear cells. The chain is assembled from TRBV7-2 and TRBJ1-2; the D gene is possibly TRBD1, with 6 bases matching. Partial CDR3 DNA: TGTGCCAGCAGCCCAAACACAGGGAATGGC. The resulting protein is CASSPNTGNG. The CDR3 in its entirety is CASSPNTGNGYTF.